This T cell receptor (beta chain) stems from a study of early T cells in non-severe SARS-CoV-2 infection. Study-level background: Unsorted whole blood bulk RNA was sequenced, with unpaired chains. Notes on the study in general: The study's VDJdb matching favored anti-spike CD8 responses and missed private and CD4 specificities.

Unique molecular identifier tags were affixed to discrete cDNA molecules. Each CDR3 protein gets one entry after TCRdb re-called the 5' RACE reads with MiXCR. The profile shows around 70,000 distinct CDR3 sequences, 12% of them singletons. This clonotype showed up just a few times. Its antigen is as yet unknown. V lost 3 bases, J lost 6 bases, and 8 bases lay in between. The CDR3 consists of 12 residues. Germline CDR1 is WNHNN and CDR2 is SYGVQD (reference sequence). Sequencing used whole blood. The gene calls are TRBV10-1 and TRBJ1-1; TRBD1 is a possible D gene (6 bases). The clonotype comes from an adult who was a healthcare worker with PCR-confirmed SARS-CoV-2 infection or an uninfected control (not recorded which). CDR3 amino acids: CASSDSGAEAFF. As DNA, the CDR3 is TGCGCCAGCAGTGATTCAGGGGCTGAAGCTTTCTTT.